A single sample gave rise to the 24 T cell receptor beta chains below, sequenced in a study of blood T cell repertoires in COVID-19 (dated by TCRdb to 2018 to 2020). The method behind the library was the immunoSEQ multiplex PCR assay. The immuneACCESS repertoire file appears here via TCRdb, limited to in-frame rearrangements. These files lack a portion of the clones; in checked studies, under half of the deficit traces to unresolved V genes, and the cause of the others is not known. The sample profile shows roughly 320,000 clones; 90% of them were found once. Over 5.5% of the sample lies in the top ten. Sequences were obtained from peripheral blood. The receptors were sampled from a woman aged 45-60 years with COVID-19, enrolled during active disease.

V and J are TRBV5-1 and TRBJ1-3; 8 bases align to TRBD1. Trimming cost V 3 bases and J 4 bases; bases outside gene matches: 6. There are 15 residues in the CDR3. Germline V gene sequence: CDR1 SGHRS, CDR2 YFSETQ. The DNA of the CDR3 is TGCGCCAGCAGCTCGAAAGGGACAGGCGGAAACACCATATATTTT. Protein product: CASSSKGTGGNTIYF.

The chain couples TRBV7-9 to TRBJ2-2; TRBD2 agrees at 9 bases. Germline CDR1 is SEHNR and CDR2 is FQNEAQ (reference sequence). This CDR3 has 15 amino acids. V dropped 6 bases and J dropped 7; count of bases not matched to a gene: 9. The CDR3 coding sequence is TGTGCCAGCAGTCGGGCGGGAGGGCCAGGCGGGGAGCTGTTTTTT. Residues: CASSRAGGPGGELFF.

The rearrangement joins TRBV27 to TRBJ1-2; the match to TRBD1 covers 9 bases. V trimming: 6 bases; J trimming: 1 base; junction bases outside the gene matches: 9. CDR1 and CDR2 from the germline V gene are MNHEY and SMNVEV (reference sequence). The CDR3 has 16 amino acids. CDR3 amino acids: CASRRQQGAFNYGYTF. For the CDR3, the DNA is TGTGCCAGCAGGAGGCAACAGGGGGCTTTTAACTATGGCTACACCTTC.

This chain uses TRBV6-5 with TRBJ1-5; tentatively, D is TRBD1 (5 bases). V lost 10 bases, J lost 3 bases, and 7 bases lay in between. Germline V lookup: CDR1 MNHEY, CDR2 SVGAGI. The CDR3 has 11 residues. The CDR3, as DNA: TGTGCCACGGGGGTCAATCAGCCCCAGCATTTT. Protein: CATGVNQPQHF.

The chain joins TRBV18 to TRBJ1-2; D is possibly TRBD1 (5 bases). V was shortened by 6 bases and J by 4 bases, with 21 bases between the two germline ends. The CDR3 contains 16 residues. Germline V gene lookup returns CDR1 KGHSH and CDR2 LQKENI. This CDR3 reads CASSSYDDPTVYGYTF. The DNA for the CDR3 is TGTGCCAGCTCCTCATACGACGATCCGACAGTCTATGGCTACACCTTC.

The chain couples TRBV5-4 to TRBJ2-1; 11 nucleotides match TRBD2. The V and J ends lost 3 bases and 1 base, in that order; junction bases with no gene match: 3. The CDR3 covers 16 residues. The V gene's germline CDR1 is SGHNT and CDR2 YYREEE (reference sequence). The CDR3 bases are TGTGCCAGCAGCTCCGGGACTAGCGGTTCCTACAATGAGCAGTTCTTC. It yields the protein CASSSGTSGSYNEQFF.

The chain uses TRBV27 and TRBJ2-6; weak D call: TRBD1 (5 bases). The germline V gene encodes CDR1 MNHEY and CDR2 SMNVEV (reference sequence). The ends were cut back, 0 bases at V and 0 bases at J, with 24 bases in the middle. This CDR3 is 22 amino acids long. CDR3 nucleotides: TGTGCCAGCAGTTTATCTCGACAGATAAGTTCCCCGCCGACCTCTGGGGCCAACGTCCTGACTTTC. Encoded protein: CASSLSRQISSPPTSGANVLTF.

V usage is TRBV2 and J usage is TRBJ1-2; a possible D gene is TRBD1 (5 bases). Germline CDR1 is SNHLY and CDR2 is FYNNEI. The CDR3 is 14 amino acids. The V end lost 2 bases, the J end lost 4 bases, and 11 bases lay between the germline ends. In DNA, the CDR3 is TGTGCCAGCAGTGAAAGCCAGGGTTCCTATGGCTACACCTTC. Its translation is CASSESQGSYGYTF. Supplemented by reference TRBV2 and TRBJ1-2, the full variable domain reads EPEVTQTPSHQVTQMGQEVILRCVPISNHLYFYWYRQILGQKVEFLVSFYNNEISEKSEIFDDQFSVERPDGSNFTLKIRSTKLEDSAMYFCASSESQGSYGYTFGSGTRLTVV.

V and J are TRBV19 and TRBJ1-5, with 7 nucleotides matching TRBD1. CDR3 length: 15 amino acids. The germline V gene encodes CDR1 LNHDA and CDR2 SQIVND (reference sequence). V shed 5 bases and J 4 bases; nucleotides not matched to a gene: 8. The CDR3 nucleotides are TGTGCCAGTAGTCCCGACAGGGCTACGAATCAGCCCCAGCATTTT. It encodes CASSPDRATNQPQHF.

This sequence joins TRBV7-2 and TRBJ1-1; 9 bases fit TRBD1. The CDR3 is 15 amino acids. Trimming at V came to 4 bases and at J to 7 bases, leaving 10 bases not matched to a gene. Germline V gives CDR1 SGHTA, CDR2 FQGNSA. CDR3 in amino acids: CASSYIDRGDNEAFF. For the CDR3, the DNA is TGTGCCAGCAGCTACATAGACAGGGGGGACAATGAAGCTTTCTTT.

The chain uses TRBV5-4 and TRBJ2-1; a possible D gene is TRBD2 (5 bases). The CDR3 runs 15 residues. The V gene's germline CDR1 is SGHNT and CDR2 YYREEE (reference sequence). V lost 3 bases to trimming and J lost 1 base, with 11 bases between them. In DNA form, the CDR3 reads TGTGCCAGCAGCTCCCAGGAGCGGTCCTACAATGAGCAGTTCTTC. This translates into CASSSQERSYNEQFF.

The V gene is TRBV5-3, the J gene TRBJ1-5; TRBD1 matches 8 bases. TRBV5-3 falls under the ORF class, with uncertain function. V was clipped by 4 bases and J by 11 bases; unmatched bases: 17. This CDR3 region has 16 residues. The DNA of the CDR3 is TGTGCCAGAAGCCCACCGGGACAGGATGCTAGTGGAGCCCAGCATTTT. Translating it yields CARSPPGQDASGAQHF.

The chain uses TRBV4-2 and TRBJ1-4, with 8 bases lining up with TRBD1. The CDR3 runs 13 residues. Germline trimming cut 6 bases from V and 7 bases from J; bases unmatched to any gene: 4. Germline CDR1 reads LGHNA; CDR2 reads YNFKEQ. The CDR3 protein is CASRLTGAEKLFF. The CDR3 DNA is TGTGCCAGCAGACTGACAGGGGCTGAAAAACTGTTTTTT.

V usage is TRBV23-1 and J usage is TRBJ2-1; 10 nucleotides agree with TRBD1. TRBV23-1 belongs to the ORF category, with a function that is uncertain. Losses at the gene ends were 7 bases for V and 8 bases for J; bases not matched to a gene: 11. This CDR3 is built from 15 residues. The CDR3 loop reads CASTSAGTGVYEQFF. The CDR3 nucleotides are TGCGCCAGCACTTCAGCCGGGACAGGGGTCTATGAGCAGTTCTTC.

This clone showed up just once. The chain uses TRBV7-8 and TRBJ2-7, with D tentatively TRBD2 (5 bases). The CDR3 runs to 14 residues. Germline V gene data show CDR1 as SGHVS and CDR2 as FQNEAQ. The ends were cut back, 4 bases at V and 4 bases at J, with 14 bases in the middle. CDR3 nucleotides: TGTGCCAGCAGCTCGCAATTAACTAGTTACGAGCAGTACTTC. Amino acid sequence: CASSSQLTSYEQYF.

The rearrangement uses TRBV9 and TRBJ2-3; no reliable D call. Per the germline V gene, CDR1 is SGDLS and CDR2 is YYNGEE. CDR3 length equals 14 residues. V was pared by 0 bases and J by 3 bases, with 8 bases between. The CDR3 DNA reads TGTGCCAGCAGCGTAGTTAGCAATACAGATACGCAGTATTTT. Its translation: CASSVVSNTDTQYF.

This clone has more than one count but fewer than ten. V usage is TRBV5-6 and J usage is TRBJ1-2; 8 bases match TRBD1. The CDR3 covers 17 residues. CDR1 SGHDT and CDR2 YYEEEE come from the germline V gene. The V gene end was trimmed by 7 bases and the J gene end by 0 bases; junction bases not matched to a gene: 14. The CDR3 nucleotides are TGTGCCAGCGGCCAGCTGACAGGGGCCACAGCTAACTATGGCTACACCTTC. It translates to CASGQLTGATANYGYTF.

J is TRBJ1-4 and V is TRBV19, with D possibly TRBD1 on 5 matching bases. The V gene's germline CDR1 is LNHDA and CDR2 SQIVND (reference sequence). The length of the CDR3 is 13 residues. V lost 2 bases, J lost 8 bases, and 9 bases lay in between. The CDR3 nucleotides read TGTGCCAGTAGTATATCAGGGCGGGAAAAACTGTTTTTT. Translation: CASSISGREKLFF.

The J gene is TRBJ1-4, the V gene TRBV6-6, with D tentatively TRBD1 (6 bases). V lost 3 bases and J 7 bases, leaving 18 bases between the germline ends. The CDR3 is made up of 16 amino acids. Germline V gives CDR1 MNHNY, CDR2 SVGAGI (reference sequence). CDR3 region: CASSYTGGAVTEKLFF. Written as DNA, the CDR3 is TGTGCCAGCAGTTATACTGGGGGCGCAGTGACTGAAAAACTGTTTTTT.

This chain links TRBV5-1 with TRBJ2-5; the match to TRBD2 covers 7 bases. The V segment lost 0 bases and the J segment 4 bases; nucleotides outside the gene matches: 6. Germline CDR1 SGHRS, CDR2 YFSETQ. CDR3 length: 15 amino acids. CDR3 bases: TGCGCCAGCAGCTTGGCCCCGGGAGGAGGAGAGACCCAGTACTTC. It is translated as CASSLAPGGGETQYF.

The chain recombines TRBV5-1 with TRBJ1-3; possible D gene TRBD1, 5 bases. V lost 4 bases to trimming and J lost 4 bases, with 18 bases between them. Germline V CDR1 and CDR2: SGHRS, YFSETQ. CDR3 length: 16 residues. The CDR3 is CASSRASGQTGNTIYF. In DNA form, the CDR3 reads TGCGCCAGCAGCCGCGCCTCAGGGCAAACGGGAAACACCATATATTTT.

The chain couples TRBV6-1 to TRBJ2-2; 14 positions match TRBD2. Germline loops: CDR1 MNHNS, CDR2 SASEGT. V trimming: 2 bases; J trimming: 6 bases; junction bases outside the gene matches: 11. This CDR3 region has 19 residues. In DNA, the CDR3 is TGTGCCAGCAGTGAACCTCCGGGACTAGCGGGAGTATCACCCGGGGAGCTGTTTTTT. Amino acid sequence: CASSEPPGLAGVSPGELFF.

The chain has TRBV6-2 or TRBV6-3 and TRBJ2-7, with TRBD1 identical over 9 bases. CDR1 and CDR2 (germline): MNHEY, SVGEGT. There are 16 residues in the CDR3. V gave up 2 bases and J gave up 4 bases; unmatched junction bases: 9. As DNA, the CDR3 is TGTGCCAGCAGTTACGCTGGGACAGGGCAAGGGTACGAGCAGTACTTC. This gives the protein CASSYAGTGQGYEQYF.

This clone has just one count. The DNA for the CDR3 is TGTGCCAGCAGCTTCCAAAGGGGGAGGGAGGAGACCCAGTACTTC. This translates into CASSFQRGREETQYF. V is TRBV7-2 and J is TRBJ2-5, with a possible D match to TRBD2 (7 bases). The ends were cut back, 3 bases at V and 5 bases at J, with 16 bases in the middle. This CDR3 is 15 amino acids long. From germline, CDR1 is SGHTA and CDR2 FQGNSA.